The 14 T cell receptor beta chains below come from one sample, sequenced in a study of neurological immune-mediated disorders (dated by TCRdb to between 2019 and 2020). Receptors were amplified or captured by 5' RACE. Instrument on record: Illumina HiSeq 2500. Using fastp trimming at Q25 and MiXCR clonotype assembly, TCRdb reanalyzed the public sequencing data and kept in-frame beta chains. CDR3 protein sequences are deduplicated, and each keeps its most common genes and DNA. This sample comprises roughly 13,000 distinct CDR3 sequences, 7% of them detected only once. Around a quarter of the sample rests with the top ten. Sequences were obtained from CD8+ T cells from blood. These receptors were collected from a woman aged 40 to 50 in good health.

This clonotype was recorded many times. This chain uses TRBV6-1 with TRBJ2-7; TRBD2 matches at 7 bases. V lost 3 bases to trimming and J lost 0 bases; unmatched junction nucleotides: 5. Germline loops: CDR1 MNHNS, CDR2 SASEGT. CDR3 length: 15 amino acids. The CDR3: CASSEGWTSSYEQYF. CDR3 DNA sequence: TGTGCCAGCAGTGAGGGGTGGACTAGCTCCTACGAGCAGTACTTC.

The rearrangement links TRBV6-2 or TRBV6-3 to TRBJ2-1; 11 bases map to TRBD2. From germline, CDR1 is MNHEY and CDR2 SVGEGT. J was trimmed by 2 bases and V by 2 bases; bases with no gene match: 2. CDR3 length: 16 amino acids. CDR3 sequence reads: CASSYGGLAAYNEQFF. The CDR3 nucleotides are TGTGCCAGCAGTTACGGGGGACTAGCGGCCTACAATGAGCAGTTCTTC.

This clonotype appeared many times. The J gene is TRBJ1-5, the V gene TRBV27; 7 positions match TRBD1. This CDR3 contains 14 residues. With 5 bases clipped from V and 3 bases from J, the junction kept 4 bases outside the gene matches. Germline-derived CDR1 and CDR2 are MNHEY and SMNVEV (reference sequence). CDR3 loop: CASSQGQNNQPQHF. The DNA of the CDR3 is TGTGCCAGCAGTCAGGGACAGAACAATCAGCCCCAGCATTTT.

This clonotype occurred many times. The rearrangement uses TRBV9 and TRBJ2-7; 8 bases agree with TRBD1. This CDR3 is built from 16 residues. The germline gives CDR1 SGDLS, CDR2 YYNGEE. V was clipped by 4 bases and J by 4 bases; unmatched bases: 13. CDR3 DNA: TGTGCCAGCAGCCCCGGGGTGGCAGGGGGCCTGTACGAGCAGTACTTC. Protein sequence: CASSPGVAGGLYEQYF.

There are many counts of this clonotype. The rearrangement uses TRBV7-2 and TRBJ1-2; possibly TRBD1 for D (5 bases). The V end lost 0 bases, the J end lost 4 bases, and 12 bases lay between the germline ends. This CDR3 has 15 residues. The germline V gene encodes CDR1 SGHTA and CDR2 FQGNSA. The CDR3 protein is CASSLAAGLGYGYTF. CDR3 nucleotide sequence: TGTGCCAGCAGCTTAGCGGCAGGGCTTGGCTATGGCTACACCTTC.

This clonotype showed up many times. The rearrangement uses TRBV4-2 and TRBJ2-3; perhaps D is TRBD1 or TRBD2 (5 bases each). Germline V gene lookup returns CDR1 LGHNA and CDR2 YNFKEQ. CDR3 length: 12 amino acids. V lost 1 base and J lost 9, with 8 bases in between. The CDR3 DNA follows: TGTGCCAGCAGCCAAGGCTGGGACACGCAGTATTTT. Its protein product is CASSQGWDTQYF.

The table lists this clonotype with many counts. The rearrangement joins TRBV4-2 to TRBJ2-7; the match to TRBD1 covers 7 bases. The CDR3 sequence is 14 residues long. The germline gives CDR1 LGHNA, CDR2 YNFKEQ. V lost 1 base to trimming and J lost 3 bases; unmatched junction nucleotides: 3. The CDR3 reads CASSQATGRYEQYF. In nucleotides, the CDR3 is TGTGCCAGCAGCCAAGCGACAGGGCGCTACGAGCAGTACTTC.

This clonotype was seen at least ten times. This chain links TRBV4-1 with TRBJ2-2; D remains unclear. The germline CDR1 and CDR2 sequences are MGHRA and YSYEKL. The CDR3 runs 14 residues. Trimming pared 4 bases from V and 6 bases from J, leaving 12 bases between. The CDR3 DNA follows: TGCGCCAGCAGCCGTGATGGGTTATCCGGGGAGCTGTTTTTT. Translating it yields CASSRDGLSGELFF.

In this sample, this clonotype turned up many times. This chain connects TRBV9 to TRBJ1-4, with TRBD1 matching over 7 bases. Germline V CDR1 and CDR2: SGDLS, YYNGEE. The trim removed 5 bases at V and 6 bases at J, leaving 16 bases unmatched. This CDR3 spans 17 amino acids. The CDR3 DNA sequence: TGTGCCAGCAGTGGACGACAGGGCTCCGATCGATATGAAAAACTGTTTTTT. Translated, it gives CASSGRQGSDRYEKLFF.

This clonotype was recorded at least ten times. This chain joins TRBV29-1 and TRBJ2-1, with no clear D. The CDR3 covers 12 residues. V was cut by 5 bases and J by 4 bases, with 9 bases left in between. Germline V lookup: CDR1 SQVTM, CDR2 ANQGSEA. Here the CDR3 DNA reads TGCAGCGTTCAATGGCCGTACAATGAGCAGTTCTTC. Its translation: CSVQWPYNEQFF.

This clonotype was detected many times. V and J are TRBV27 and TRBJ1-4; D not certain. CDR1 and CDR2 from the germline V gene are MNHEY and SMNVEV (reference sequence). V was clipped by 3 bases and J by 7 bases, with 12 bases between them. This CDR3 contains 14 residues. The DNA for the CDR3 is TGTGCCAGCAGTTTCTCCAGGAACAGTGAAAAACTGTTTTTT. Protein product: CASSFSRNSEKLFF.

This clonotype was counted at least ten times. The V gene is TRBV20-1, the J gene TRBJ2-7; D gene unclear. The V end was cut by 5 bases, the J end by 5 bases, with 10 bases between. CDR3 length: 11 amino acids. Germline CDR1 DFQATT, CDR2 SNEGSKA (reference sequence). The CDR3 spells CSAARHNEQYF. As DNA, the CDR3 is TGCAGTGCTGCCCGGCATAACGAGCAGTACTTC.

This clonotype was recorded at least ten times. The CDR3 loop is CASSYQGFVEAFF. The CDR3 DNA follows: TGTGCCAGCAGTTATCAGGGGTTCGTTGAAGCTTTCTTT. This sequence joins TRBV7-2 and TRBJ1-1; perhaps TRBD1 as D (6 bases). Germline V gene data show CDR1 as SGHTA and CDR2 as FQGNSA. V shed 6 bases and J shed 7 bases, with 15 bases lying between them. This CDR3 region has 13 residues.

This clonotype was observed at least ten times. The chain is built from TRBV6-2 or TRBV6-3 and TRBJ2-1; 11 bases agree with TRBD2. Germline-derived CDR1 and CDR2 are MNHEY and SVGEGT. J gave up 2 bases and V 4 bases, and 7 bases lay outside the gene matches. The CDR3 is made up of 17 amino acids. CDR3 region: CASSSTSLAGAYNEQFF. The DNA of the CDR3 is TGTGCCAGCAGTTCGACCTCACTAGCGGGGGCCTACAATGAGCAGTTCTTC.